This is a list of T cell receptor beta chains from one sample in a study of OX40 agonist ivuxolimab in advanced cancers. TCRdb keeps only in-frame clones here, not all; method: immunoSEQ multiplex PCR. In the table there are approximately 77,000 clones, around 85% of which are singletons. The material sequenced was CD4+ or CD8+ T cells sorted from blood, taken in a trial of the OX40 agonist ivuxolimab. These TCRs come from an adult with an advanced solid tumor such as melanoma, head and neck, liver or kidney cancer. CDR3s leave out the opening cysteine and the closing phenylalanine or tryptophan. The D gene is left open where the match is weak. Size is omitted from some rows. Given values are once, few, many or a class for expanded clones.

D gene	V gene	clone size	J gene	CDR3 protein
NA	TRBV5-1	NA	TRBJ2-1	ASSLGSGQEEF
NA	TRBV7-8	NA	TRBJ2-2	ASSRLRDGVNTGELF
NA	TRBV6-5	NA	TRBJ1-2	ASSWGGGYT
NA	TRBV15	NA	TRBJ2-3	ATSRGRGSGSLLDTQY
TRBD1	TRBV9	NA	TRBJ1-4	ASSVTDRGQEKLF
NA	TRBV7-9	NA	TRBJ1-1	ASSSLPNTEAF
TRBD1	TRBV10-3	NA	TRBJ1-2	AISESGQGSYT
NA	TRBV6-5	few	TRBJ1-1	ASSYQGGGGTEAF
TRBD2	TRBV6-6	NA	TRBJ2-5	ASSPWTSRLGETQY
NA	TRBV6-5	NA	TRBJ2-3	ASSYRGLTDTQY
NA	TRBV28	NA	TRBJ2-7	ASRPQGGYYEQY
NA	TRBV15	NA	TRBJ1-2	ATSGGKGANYGYT
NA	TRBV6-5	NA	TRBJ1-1	ASSHGVMNTEAF
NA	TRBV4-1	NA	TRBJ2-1	ASSTDSTLYNEQF
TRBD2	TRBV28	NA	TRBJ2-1	ASSFLTSGRRNEQF
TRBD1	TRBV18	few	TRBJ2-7	ASSPNGQGIVKQY
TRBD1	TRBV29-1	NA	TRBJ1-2	SVGTGAGYT
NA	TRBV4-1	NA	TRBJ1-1	ASRPIGGSNTEAF
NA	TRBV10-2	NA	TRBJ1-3	ASQAYSGNTIY
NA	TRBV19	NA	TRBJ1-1	ASSIRRQAGSEAF
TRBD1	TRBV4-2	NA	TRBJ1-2	ASSQADREMRGYT
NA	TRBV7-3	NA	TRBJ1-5	ASSLTFNQPQH
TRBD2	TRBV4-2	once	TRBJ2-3	ASSIGDSAGGLRLDTQY
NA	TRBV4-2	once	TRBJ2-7	ASSQAGPYEQY
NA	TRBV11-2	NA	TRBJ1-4	ASSPGLPGEKLF
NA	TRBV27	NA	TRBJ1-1	ASSGIRRSEAF
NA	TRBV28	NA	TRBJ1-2	ASKAFGSYGYT
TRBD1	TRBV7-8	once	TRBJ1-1	ASSLAGTGGEAF
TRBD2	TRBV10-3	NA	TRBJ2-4	AIRDDGGGLAKNIQY
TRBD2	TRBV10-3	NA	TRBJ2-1	AISESKGTSGGIEQF
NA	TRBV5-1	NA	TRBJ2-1	ASSLVQGVHNEQF
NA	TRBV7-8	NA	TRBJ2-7	ASTRGTASYEQY
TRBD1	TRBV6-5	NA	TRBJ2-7	ASSYDRAYEQY
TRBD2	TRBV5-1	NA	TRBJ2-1	ASSPTSGRANEQF
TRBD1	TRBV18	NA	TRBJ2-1	ASSRQGSSYNEQF
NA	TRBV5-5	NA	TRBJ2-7	ASSLGPRASYEQY
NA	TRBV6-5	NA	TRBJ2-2	ASSYLGTANTGELF
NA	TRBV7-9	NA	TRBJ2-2	ASSLVWGTGELF
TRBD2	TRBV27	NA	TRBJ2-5	ASSFASGGAWETQY
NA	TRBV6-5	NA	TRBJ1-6	ASRFTRTNSPLH
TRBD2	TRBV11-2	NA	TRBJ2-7	ASSSLAGGPYEQY
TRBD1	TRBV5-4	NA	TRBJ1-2	ASSRRTGNGGYT
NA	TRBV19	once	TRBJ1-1	ASSIIVGEAF
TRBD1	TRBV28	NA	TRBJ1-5	ASSFFGRGPDQPQH
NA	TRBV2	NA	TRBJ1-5	ASSEEGLSNQPQH
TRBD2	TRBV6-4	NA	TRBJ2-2	ASSVLAADTGELF
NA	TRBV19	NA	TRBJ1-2	ASSSPDGSYT
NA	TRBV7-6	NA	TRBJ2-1	ASSLSDYDSTPQF
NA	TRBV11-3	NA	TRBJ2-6	ASSLGGSGANVLT